A single sample is the source of the 15 T cell receptor beta chains below, sequenced in a study of PD-1 blockade in classical Hodgkin lymphoma. The time point is: newly diagnosed, previously untreated cHL patient sample. Negative magnetic selection isolated CD4+ T cells from thawed PBMCs. Using immunoSEQ multiplex PCR, the repertoire was profiled, and TCRdb retains in-frame clones only, with some absent. The sample includes about 24,000 clones, less than 95% of them seen just once. Sequencing was carried out using CD4+ T cells from blood. The receptors were gathered from a human donor with classical Hodgkin lymphoma.

This clone has a handful of counts. This sequence joins TRBV5-4 and TRBJ2-3; D remains ambiguous. The germline V gene encodes CDR1 SGHNT and CDR2 YYREEE (reference sequence). V lost 2 bases and J 1 base, leaving 14 bases between the germline ends. The CDR3 is 16 residues long. The CDR3 sequence is CASSFPQLTGTDTQYF. The CDR3 DNA sequence: TGTGCCAGCAGCTTCCCCCAACTCACAGGCACAGATACGCAGTATTTT.

This chain joins TRBV19 and TRBJ2-6, with D possibly TRBD1 on 6 matching bases. The CDR3 sequence is 15 residues long. The germline V gene encodes CDR1 LNHDA and CDR2 SQIVND (reference sequence). The V end lost 10 bases, the J end lost 0 bases, and 13 bases lay between the germline ends. The CDR3 sequence: CATQDRSSGANVLTF. The CDR3 coding sequence is TGTGCCACCCAAGACAGGAGCTCTGGGGCCAACGTCCTGACTTTC. Full variable domain (rest looked up from reference TRBV19 and TRBJ2-6): DGGITQSPKYLFRKEGQNVTLSCEQNLNHDAMYWYRQDPGQGLRLIYYSQIVNDFQKGDIAEGYSVSREKKESFPLTVTSAQKNPTAFYLCATQDRSSGANVLTFGAGSRLTVL.

This chain joins TRBV7-2 and TRBJ1-1; no firm D call. Trimming took 1 base from V and 1 from J, leaving 10 bases between them. From germline, CDR1 is SGHTA and CDR2 FQGNSA. This CDR3 has 15 residues. In DNA, the CDR3 is TGTGCCAGCAGCTTAGTCGCAGGTCAGAACACTGAAGCTTTCTTT. As protein: CASSLVAGQNTEAFF.

Here the CDR3 reads CASRPQGFYEQYF. DNA for the CDR3: TGTGCCAGCAGGCCACAGGGATTCTACGAGCAGTACTTC. This chain uses TRBV28 with TRBJ2-5; D perhaps matches TRBD1 (6 bases). The DNA end is a closer match to TRBJ2-7, so the J assignment may be wrong. This CDR3 contains 13 residues. Germline CDR1 is MDHEN and CDR2 is SYDVKM.

The chain carries TRBV5-1 and TRBJ2-6, with no clear D. This CDR3 has 15 amino acids. The V gene lost 3 bases and the J gene lost 0 bases, with 7 bases spanning the gap. CDR1 is SGHRS and CDR2 is YFSETQ in the germline V gene. CDR3: CASSSDPSGANVLTF. The CDR3 region has the DNA TGCGCCAGCAGCTCCGATCCCTCTGGGGCCAACGTCCTGACTTTC.

V usage is TRBV19 and J usage is TRBJ2-3; D might be TRBD1 (7 bases). The V end lost 4 bases, the J end lost 2 bases, and 16 bases lay between the germline ends. Per germline, CDR1 LNHDA and CDR2 SQIVND (reference sequence). The CDR3 totals 16 residues. In DNA, the CDR3 is TGTGCCAGTAGTAACAGGGGAAGGGACTCCACAGATACGCAGTATTTT. Amino acids: CASSNRGRDSTDTQYF.

V usage is TRBV7-2 and J usage is TRBJ2-7, with D possibly TRBD2 on 6 matching bases. The CDR3 loop spans 15 amino acids. Germline CDR1 is SGHTA and CDR2 is FQGNSA. V was clipped by 4 bases and J by 6 bases, with 19 bases between them. The DNA of the CDR3 is TGTGCCAGCAGCTCGGGAGTGGGGGTTAAGCGCGAGCAGTACTTC. Translated, it gives CASSSGVGVKREQYF.

V is TRBV11-2 and J is TRBJ2-2; TRBD1 aligns across 8 bases. The CDR3 has 16 amino acids. The V segment lost 5 bases and the J segment 0 bases; nucleotides outside the gene matches: 5. Germline V gives CDR1 SGHAT, CDR2 FQNNGV. This CDR3 reads CASSPGTGANTGELFF. The CDR3 DNA is TGTGCCAGCAGCCCAGGGACAGGAGCGAACACCGGGGAGCTGTTTTTT.

This clone has just one count. The rearrangement joins TRBV29-1 to TRBJ2-1, with TRBD2 matching over 8 bases. V was pared by 5 bases and J by 7 bases, with 10 bases of the junction left unmatched. The CDR3 runs to 14 residues. Looked up from germline, CDR1 is SQVTM and CDR2 is ANQGSEA. The CDR3 sequence is CSVRGSGAWNEQFF. Written as DNA, the CDR3 is TGCAGCGTTAGGGGTAGCGGGGCCTGGAATGAGCAGTTCTTC.

The DNA for the CDR3 is TGTGCCAGCAGTTACTCGTTGTCGAACACTGAAGCTTTCTTT. It yields the protein CASSYSLSNTEAFF. This chain joins TRBV6-5 and TRBJ1-1, with D hard to call. The CDR3 has 14 residues. Per the germline V gene, CDR1 is MNHEY and CDR2 is SVGAGI. Trimming removed 0 bases from V and 1 base from J, with 6 bases in between.

The V gene is TRBV5-6, the J gene TRBJ1-1; TRBD1 is a possible D gene (5 bases). The CDR3 is 15 amino acids. Trimming removed 3 bases at V and 4 bases at J, with 16 bases between. CDR1 and CDR2 from the germline V gene are SGHDT and YYEEEE. The chain's CDR3 is CASSSPGRPSTEAFF. For the CDR3, the DNA is TGTGCCAGCAGCTCTCCGGGACGGCCGTCCACTGAAGCTTTCTTT.

This chain connects TRBV2 to TRBJ2-2; 7 bases align to TRBD2. From germline, CDR1 is SNHLY and CDR2 FYNNEI. The CDR3 has 16 amino acids. The junction had 12 bases not matched to a gene; V was cut back by 11 bases and J by 0 bases. CDR3 DNA: TGTGCCGGCCTTCAAAGTCGGGGGGCGAACACCGGGGAGCTGTTTTTT. It yields the protein CAGLQSRGANTGELFF.

The V call is TRBV5-6, the J call TRBJ2-4; D gene uncertain. This CDR3 contains 14 residues. V lost 3 bases to trimming and J lost 5 bases, with 12 bases between them. Germline loops: CDR1 SGHDT, CDR2 YYEEEE. The chain's CDR3 is CASSSLRSENIQYF. CDR3 DNA: TGTGCCAGCAGCTCCCTCCGCAGCGAAAACATTCAGTACTTC.

The rearrangement links TRBV4-2 to TRBJ2-2; tentatively, D is TRBD1 (8 bases). The CDR3 extends over 15 amino acids. V lost 6 bases and J 1 base, leaving 12 bases between the germline ends. CDR1 LGHNA and CDR2 YNFKEQ come from the germline V gene. Here the CDR3 DNA reads TGTGCCAGCAGGGGGGGGACAGGGAACACCGGGGAGCTGTTTTTT. Its protein is CASRGGTGNTGELFF.

The gene calls are TRBV11-2 and TRBJ2-2; 7 positions match TRBD2. Germline trimming cut 3 bases from V and 1 base from J; bases unmatched to any gene: 5. This CDR3 is built from 16 residues. The germline V gene has CDR1 SGHAT and CDR2 FQNNGV. CDR3 in amino acids: CASSFRGGMNTGELFF. The CDR3 region has the DNA TGTGCCAGCAGCTTCCGCGGGGGTATGAACACCGGGGAGCTGTTTTTT.